This TCR beta chain was retrieved from a study of blood T cell repertoires in COVID-19. Looking at the study overall: Specimens from acute and convalescent COVID-19 originated in the United States, Italy and Spain. PBMCs, B-cell-depleted T cells, or T cells provided the cDNA or gDNA that made up the material.

Germline V lookup: CDR1 LNHNV, CDR2 YYDKDF (reference sequence). This CDR3 comprises 20 residues. V trimming: 0 bases; J trimming: 4 bases; junction bases outside the gene matches: 20. In the study's own analysis: Amplification with reference gene primers provided the estimates of nucleated cell counts. Assay: immunoSEQ multiplex PCR; the TCRdb copy retains only in-frame clones and omits some. Clone size and the V and J calls come from that table; the DNA yielded D and trimming. The sample gives more than 65,000 clones, 84% of which show up once; about a fifth is in the top ten. The receptor comes from a woman in her forties or fifties with acute or convalescent COVID-19. Sequences were obtained from peripheral blood. The chain couples TRBV15 to TRBJ2-5, with 7 positions matching TRBD2. The CDR3 nucleotides read TGTGCCACCAGCAGAGAATCATCTAGCGGCATAAGTCTGGTGTCAGAGACCCAGTACTTC. It translates to CATSRESSSGISLVSETQYF.